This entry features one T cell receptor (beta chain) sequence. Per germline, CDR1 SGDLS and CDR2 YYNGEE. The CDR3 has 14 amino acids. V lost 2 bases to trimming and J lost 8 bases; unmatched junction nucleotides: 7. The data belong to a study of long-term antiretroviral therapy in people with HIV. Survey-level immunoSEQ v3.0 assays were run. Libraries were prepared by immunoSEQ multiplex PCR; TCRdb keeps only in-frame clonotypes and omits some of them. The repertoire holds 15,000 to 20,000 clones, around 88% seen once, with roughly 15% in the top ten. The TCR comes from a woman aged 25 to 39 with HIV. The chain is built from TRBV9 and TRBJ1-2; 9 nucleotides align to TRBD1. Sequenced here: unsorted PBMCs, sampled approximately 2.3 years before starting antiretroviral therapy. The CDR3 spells CASSVYGTGRGYTF. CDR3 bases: TGTGCCAGCAGCGTTTACGGGACAGGGAGAGGCTACACCTTC. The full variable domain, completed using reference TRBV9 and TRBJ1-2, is DSGVTQTPKHLITATGQRVTLRCSPRSGDLSVYWYQQSLDQGLQFLIQYYNGEERAKGNILERFSAQQFPDLHSELNLSSLELGDSALYFCASSVYGTGRGYTFGSGTRLTVV.